Below are 19 T cell receptor beta chains sequenced from a single sample in a study of PD-L1 blockade in urothelial cancer. TCRdb keeps only in-frame clones here, not all; method: immunoSEQ multiplex PCR. The sample consists of about 41,000 clones, 82% of them appearing once. The sequencing used PBMCs, collected around atezolizumab (anti-PD-L1) treatment. The receptors stem from a man in his 60s with urothelial cancer.

The chain uses TRBV5-1 and TRBJ1-2; D uncertain. The V end was cut by 2 bases, the J end by 1 base, with 6 bases between. Per the germline V gene, CDR1 is SGHRS and CDR2 is YFSETQ. The CDR3 is 13 amino acids. Written as DNA, the CDR3 is TGCGCCAGCAGCTTAGCGGATAACTATGGCTACACCTTC. It codes for CASSLADNYGYTF.

The V gene is TRBV7-8, the J gene TRBJ2-1; D call uncertain. The CDR3 runs to 12 residues. The germline gives CDR1 SGHVS, CDR2 FQNEAQ. Trimming removed 6 bases from V and 7 bases from J, with 10 bases in between. The CDR3: CASRYRTNEQFF. The CDR3 DNA reads TGTGCCAGCAGGTACAGAACTAATGAGCAGTTCTTC.

This clone was seen only a few times. This chain uses TRBV4-1 with TRBJ2-2; a weak D match, TRBD2 (6 bases). In germline, CDR1 is MGHRA, CDR2 YSYEKL. Trimming left V 2 bases short and J 6 bases short, with 10 bases between. The CDR3 consists of 14 residues. The CDR3: CASSQPLASGELFF. CDR3 nucleotides: TGCGCCAGCAGCCAACCCCTAGCGTCCGGGGAGCTGTTTTTT.

The chain recombines TRBV5-1 with TRBJ2-5, with D possibly TRBD1 on 8 matching bases. Germline loops: CDR1 SGHRS, CDR2 YFSETQ. V was shortened by 2 bases and J by 6 bases, with 11 bases between the two germline ends. This CDR3 contains 13 residues. The chain's CDR3 is CASSLQGGKTQYF. The CDR3 nucleotides are TGCGCCAGCAGCTTACAGGGGGGGAAGACCCAGTACTTC.

The chain uses TRBV5-1 and TRBJ2-5, with TRBD2 matching over 8 bases. This CDR3 has 16 residues. V trimming: 3 bases; J trimming: 5 bases; junction bases outside the gene matches: 12. CDR1 and CDR2 from the germline V gene are SGHRS and YFSETQ. The CDR3 DNA sequence: TGCGCCAGCAGCTCGGTCGGACTAGCCGGGGGGGAGACCCAGTACTTC. This translates into CASSSVGLAGGETQYF.

The V gene is TRBV5-4, the J gene TRBJ2-5; 8 positions match TRBD1. Trimming at V came to 4 bases and at J to 2 bases, leaving 4 bases not matched to a gene. CDR1 and CDR2 (germline): SGHNT, YYREEE (reference sequence). The length of the CDR3 is 14 residues. The CDR3 nucleotides read TGTGCCAGCAGCCGCTGGACAGGGCAAGAGACCCAGTACTTC. It codes for CASSRWTGQETQYF.

J is TRBJ2-2 and V is TRBV5-1, with D perhaps TRBD1 (6 bases). There are 13 residues in the CDR3. Per the germline V gene, CDR1 is SGHRS and CDR2 is YFSETQ. The V gene lost 7 bases and the J gene lost 1 base, with 8 bases spanning the gap. CDR3 region: CASSTGNTGELFF. The CDR3 DNA follows: TGCGCCAGCTCGACAGGGAACACCGGGGAGCTGTTTTTT.

This chain uses TRBV10-3 with TRBJ2-2; 14 bases match TRBD2. Trimming removed 11 bases from V and 4 bases from J; junction bases left unmatched: 15. Germline V lookup: CDR1 ENHRY, CDR2 SYGVKD. This CDR3 spans 18 amino acids. The DNA of the CDR3 is TGTGCCGCCGCATCGACTAGCGGGGGGGCAATAGGCACCGGGGAGCTGTTTTTT. Protein sequence: CAAASTSGGAIGTGELFF.

This sequence joins TRBV15 and TRBJ1-1; the D is unclear. Trimming stripped 3 bases from V and 0 bases from J, with 5 bases between. In germline, CDR1 is LNHNV, CDR2 YYDKDF (reference sequence). The CDR3 loop spans 13 amino acids. CDR3 sequence: CATSSRMNTEAFF. CDR3 DNA sequence: TGTGCCACCAGCAGCAGGATGAACACTGAAGCTTTCTTT.

This rearrangement joins TRBV19 to TRBJ2-1, with TRBD2 identical over 8 bases. This CDR3 region has 16 residues. Germline V CDR1 and CDR2: LNHDA, SQIVND (reference sequence). The J segment lost 9 bases and the V segment lost 6 bases, leaving 16 bases of the junction unmatched. DNA for the CDR3: TGTGCCAGTAGCTCCATGGGGACTAGGGCATACGTTGAGCAGTTCTTC. This encodes CASSSMGTRAYVEQFF.

V gene TRBV30 combines with J gene TRBJ1-1; 7 nucleotides agree with TRBD1. The CDR3 sequence is 12 residues long. V gave up 3 bases and J gave up 3 bases; unmatched junction bases: 1. Germline V lookup: CDR1 GTSNPN, CDR2 SVGIG (reference sequence). Here the CDR3 reads CAWRGTDTEAFF. For the CDR3, the DNA is TGTGCCTGGAGAGGGACAGACACTGAAGCTTTCTTT.

The rearrangement joins TRBV5-4 to TRBJ2-2; no clear D. Trimming left V 4 bases short and J 0 bases short, with 13 bases between. CDR3 length: 16 amino acids. CDR1 is SGHNT, CDR2 YYREEE, per germline (reference sequence). The CDR3 DNA sequence: TGTGCCAGCAGCCCGGGTTTAGTCTCGAACACCGGGGAGCTGTTTTTT. This codes for CASSPGLVSNTGELFF.

This rearrangement joins TRBV7-8 to TRBJ1-2; D not certain. Germline CDR1 is SGHVS and CDR2 is FQNEAQ. The CDR3 length is 13 residues. The ends were cut back, 0 bases at V and 3 bases at J, with 5 bases in the middle. DNA of the CDR3: TGTGCCAGCAGCTTAGCGGGAGACTATGGCTACACCTTC. Translated, it gives CASSLAGDYGYTF.

The chain is built from TRBV2 and TRBJ2-3; TRBD2 aligns across 8 bases. Germline lookup yields CDR1 SNHLY and CDR2 FYNNEI. V was pared by 6 bases and J by 3 bases, with 8 bases of the junction left unmatched. The CDR3 loop spans 15 amino acids. CDR3 in amino acids: CASSPGGQWTDTQYF. CDR3 coding DNA: TGTGCCAGCAGCCCGGGAGGGCAGTGGACAGATACGCAGTATTTT.

The J gene is TRBJ2-7, the V gene TRBV5-1; possible D gene TRBD2, 5 bases. The CDR3 spans 14 residues. Trimming cost V 4 bases and J 2 bases, with 13 bases left between them. Germline loops: CDR1 SGHRS, CDR2 YFSETQ. As DNA, the CDR3 is TGCGCCAGCAGCGCCCGCGGGCTGACCTACGAGCAGTACTTC. It specifies CASSARGLTYEQYF.

This clone has a handful of counts. The chain recombines TRBV19 with TRBJ2-2, with D maybe TRBD1 (6 bases). This CDR3 contains 19 residues. V was pared by 7 bases and J by 0 bases, with 24 bases between. The germline CDR1 and CDR2 sequences are LNHDA and SQIVND (reference sequence). CDR3 bases: TGTGCCAGTACCGAGGATCGTTGGAGAACAGGGACGAACACCGGGGAGCTGTTTTTT. It translates to CASTEDRWRTGTNTGELFF.

The V gene is TRBV11-2, the J gene TRBJ1-1; a weak D match, TRBD1 (6 bases). The germline V gene has CDR1 SGHAT and CDR2 FQNNGV. This CDR3 contains 13 residues. The ends were cut back, 5 bases at V and 4 bases at J, with 11 bases in the middle. Here the CDR3 reads CASSPRGGTEAFF. The CDR3 coding sequence is TGTGCCAGCAGCCCTAGGGGGGGCACTGAAGCTTTCTTT.

This chain joins TRBV20-1 and TRBJ2-5; no firm D call. The ends were cut back, 6 bases at V and 5 bases at J, with 10 bases in the middle. The CDR3 sequence is 11 residues long. Germline V gives CDR1 DFQATT, CDR2 SNEGSKA (reference sequence). CDR3 nucleotide sequence: TGCAGTGCCTTGCCGCGGGAGACCCAGTACTTC. Translating gives CSALPRETQYF.

This rearrangement joins TRBV19 to TRBJ1-1; D is undetermined. The V end was cut by 3 bases, the J end by 2 bases, with 10 bases between. Germline CDR1 LNHDA, CDR2 SQIVND (reference sequence). There are 14 residues in the CDR3. CDR3 residues: CASSIEQPNTEAFF. CDR3 DNA: TGTGCCAGTAGTATTGAACAGCCAAACACTGAAGCTTTCTTT.